This paragraph reports one T cell receptor (beta chain). It has no known antigen specificity. Nothing much larger sits one base from this clone, and base qualities are not available. TCR beta CDR3 regions were sequenced from DNA using the immunoSEQ Assay. Regarding the original processing steps: To compute T cell density, TCR beta template counts were normalized to usable DNA, which was estimated by amplifying housekeeping genes. Using the preseqR package, richness was estimated by extrapolating to 120,000 templates for tissue samples and 400,000 templates for PBMC samples. Clonality was defined by subtracting Pielou's evenness from one. Tissue-enriched TCRs were identified by differential abundance testing using productive amino-acid clonotypes, minimum total count 5 and alpha 0.1. The Jaccard Index and the Morisita Overlap Index were used to quantify repertoire overlap between compartments. GLIPH grouped TCR beta CDR3s together with public tetramer-defined viral CDR3s, and a viral motif had to include at least three viral sequences and also show V-gene enrichment. TCRdb limited this immuneACCESS table to in-frame rearrangements with V and J called. A share of clones is missing; checked studies link under half to unresolved V genes, and the rest is unexplained. The DNA gave D and trimming, while V, J and clone size come from that table. A total of under 50,000 clones appear in this sample, roughly 88% of them only once. The ten top clones hold approximately 5.4% of the sample.

The sample comes from a study of T cells in localized non-small cell lung cancer (TCRdb year 2020). Looking at the study overall: The study analyzed T cell repertoires of 236 early-stage NSCLC patients, comparing tumors and uninvolved tumor-adjacent lungs. A mean age of about 66 years was recorded for the NSCLC patients, of whom 129 were male and 107 were female. All 236 NSCLC patients in the cohort were treatment-naive and had localized lung tumors that were resected. Study-level results and caveats: Higher T cell density in blood was associated with longer overall survival, whereas higher clonality in adjacent lung was associated with shorter survival. A median of about 50 of the top 100 tumor clones turned up in the paired uninvolved adjacent lung, and about 28 of those clones also ranked among the top 100 of that same adjacent lung. Because the study design was exploratory, TCR variables were selected using unadjusted p-values without false-discovery rate correction. Multi-region tumor sequencing was not performed, so intratumor heterogeneity could not be excluded. Uninvolved tumor-adjacent lung showed the highest T cell clonality, higher than tumor, which suggests more focused antigenic responses in the adjacent lung.

At diagnosis, peripheral blood, uninvolved tumor-adjacent lung and tumor were collected and were preserved as a mix of fresh-frozen and FFPE material. Blood samples were analyzed as peripheral blood mononuclear cells for TCR repertoire profiling. The CDR3 measures 15 amino acids from cysteine to phenylalanine. Solely the CDR3 DNA is kept, with 45 bases framed from the first base. V is pared back by 3 bases and J by 0 bases, with 11 bases lying between the germline termini. CDR1 and CDR2, looked up from the germline V gene (reference sequence), are LNHDA and SQIVND. The material was peripheral blood mononuclear cells, obtained before any cancer treatment. The receptor was isolated from a male donor older than 55 with stage II lung adenocarcinoma. This receptor chain uses TRBV19 and TRBJ1-2, with the D gene not clear enough to name. The CDR3 region has the sequence CASSITAGSNYGYTF. At the DNA level, the sequence is TGTGCCAGTAGTATTACGGCAGGTTCTAACTATGGCTACACCTTC.